The 28 T cell receptor beta chains listed next were all sequenced from one sample in a study of T-cell memory formation after mild COVID-19. TCRdb re-derived calls from the 5' RACE reads in MiXCR, one entry per CDR3 protein. The table lists around 340,000 distinct CDR3 sequences, about 15% of them singletons. Sequencing was carried out using PBMCs or a T cell subset sorted from them (not recorded which). The origin of the receptors is a man aged 18 to 30 who had mild COVID-19 (a few samples of this study predate the infection). Cell type and time point are not known.

The gene calls are TRBV20-1 and TRBJ1-5; D is uncertain. CDR1 is DFQATT and CDR2 is SNEGSKA in the germline V gene (reference sequence). The V end was cut by 1 base, the J end by 5 bases, with 6 bases between. The CDR3 loop spans 12 amino acids. The CDR3 is CSARGPDQPQHF. The DNA for the CDR3 is TGCAGTGCTAGAGGGCCAGATCAGCCCCAGCATTTT.

The rearrangement uses TRBV19 and TRBJ1-2; D is unresolved. V gave up 3 bases and J gave up 1 base, with 33 bases separating them. The CDR3 is 22 residues long. CDR1 is LNHDA, CDR2 SQIVND, per germline (reference sequence). The CDR3 region has the DNA TGTGCCAGTAGTATGGTTCGGAGGGCCGAAACGATCTTCACCCCGGTTAACTATGGCTACACCTTC. Translated, it gives CASSMVRRAETIFTPVNYGYTF.

V and J are TRBV25-1 and TRBJ2-3; TRBD2 agrees at 7 bases. Germline loops: CDR1 MGHDK, CDR2 SYGVNS. V shed 4 bases and J 5 bases; nucleotides not matched to a gene: 3. The CDR3 is 13 amino acids. The CDR3 spells CASSGASGDTQYF. The CDR3 DNA reads TGTGCCAGCAGTGGGGCTAGCGGAGATACGCAGTATTTT. Variable domain in full (rest from reference TRBV25-1 and TRBJ2-3): EADIYQTPRYLVIGTGKKITLECSQTMGHDKMYWYQQDPGMELHLIHYSYGVNSTEKGDLSSESTVSRIRTEHFPLTLESARPSHTSQYLCASSGASGDTQYFGPGTRLTVL.

The rearrangement uses TRBV6-5 and TRBJ2-7, with D possibly TRBD1 on 7 matching bases. Trimming took 0 bases from V and 2 from J, leaving 17 bases between them. CDR3 size: 17 residues. Germline-derived CDR1 and CDR2 are MNHEY and SVGAGI. The CDR3 sequence is CASSYSGAQGGAYEQYF. In nucleotides, the CDR3 is TGTGCCAGCAGTTACTCGGGGGCTCAGGGGGGTGCCTACGAGCAGTACTTC.

This clonotype was detected a few times. The chain joins TRBV27 to TRBJ2-3; D possibly corresponds to TRBD1 (6 bases). V lost 6 bases and J 2 bases, leaving 15 bases between the germline ends. CDR3 length: 15 residues. CDR1 is MNHEY and CDR2 is SMNVEV in the germline V gene (reference sequence). The CDR3 sequence: CASRGGGISTDTQYF. CDR3 bases: TGTGCCAGCAGAGGGGGTGGCATCTCCACAGATACGCAGTATTTT.

This clonotype was found a few times. The chain couples TRBV15 to TRBJ2-7; maybe TRBD2 (6 bases). The ends were cut back, 3 bases at V and 0 bases at J, with 15 bases in the middle. Germline loops: CDR1 LNHNV, CDR2 YYDKDF (reference sequence). The CDR3 spans 16 residues. The CDR3 DNA is TGTGCCACCAGCAGGGACTATACCTTAAACTCCTACGAGCAGTACGTC. Its protein is CATSRDYTLNSYEQYV.

This clonotype was observed a few times. The chain recombines TRBV29-1 with TRBJ2-3; weak D call: TRBD1 (5 bases). The V gene lost 2 bases and the J gene lost 7 bases, with 7 bases spanning the gap. The germline V gene has CDR1 SQVTM and CDR2 ANQGSEA. The CDR3 is 11 amino acids. CDR3 sequence (DNA): TGCAGCGTTGAACAGGGAAATACGCAGTATTTT. It encodes CSVEQGNTQYF.

The genes are TRBV7-2 and TRBJ2-1; D gene unclear. Between the trimmed V and J ends, which lost 3 bases and 10 bases, there was a span of 13 bases. The germline V gene has CDR1 SGHTA and CDR2 FQGNSA. The CDR3 is 13 residues long. DNA of the CDR3: TGTGCCAGCAGCTTGCCCTCATTACCAGAGCAGTTCTTC. Translated, it gives CASSLPSLPEQFF. The full variable domain, in which reference TRBV7-2 and TRBJ2-1 provide the parts outside the CDR3, is GAGVSQSPSNKVTEKGKDVELRCDPISGHTALYWYRQSLGQGLEFLIYFQGNSAPDKSGLPSDRFSAERTGGSVSTLTIQRTQQEDSAVYLCASSLPSLPEQFFGPGTRLTVL.

The table lists this clonotype with a few counts. The chain employs TRBV6-5 and TRBJ2-1; TRBD2 agrees at 10 bases. J was trimmed by 8 bases and V by 5 bases; bases with no gene match: 6. Germline V gene lookup returns CDR1 MNHEY and CDR2 SVGAGI. The CDR3 is 14 residues long. The CDR3 spells CASSPSGGADEQFF. The CDR3 bases are TGTGCCAGCAGTCCAAGCGGGGGGGCTGATGAGCAGTTCTTC.

A few counts support this clonotype. The J gene is TRBJ2-2, the V gene TRBV7-3; D ambiguous. The CDR3 sequence is 15 residues long. CDR1 SGHTA and CDR2 FQGTGA come from the germline V gene. V was clipped by 2 bases and J by 4 bases, with 11 bases between them. Here the CDR3 reads CASSLGGDFTGELFF. CDR3 coding DNA: TGTGCCAGCAGCTTAGGTGGAGACTTCACCGGGGAGCTGTTTTTT.

In this sample, this clonotype turned up a few times. The rearrangement links TRBV12-2 to TRBJ1-1; the table's D call, TRBD1, was not checked against the DNA. TRBV12-2 is deemed a pseudogene. The CDR3 consists of 14 residues. The CDR3 DNA is TGTGCAAGTCGCTTTACAGGGGAAATTACTGAAGCTTTCTTT. Its translation is CASRFTGEITEAFF.

This clonotype was found a few times. The V call is TRBV18, the J call TRBJ2-1; 14 nucleotides match TRBD2. Germline trimming cut 6 bases from V and 7 bases from J; bases unmatched to any gene: 5. Germline CDR1 KGHSH, CDR2 LQKENI. The CDR3 extends over 15 amino acids. CDR3 bases: TGTGCCAGCTCCCTGACTAGCGGGGGGGATAATGAGCAGTTCTTC. Its protein is CASSLTSGGDNEQFF.

This clonotype was recorded a few times. This chain uses TRBV5-1 with TRBJ1-3, with D perhaps matching TRBD1 (5 bases). Between the trimmed V and J ends, which lost 0 bases and 8 bases, there was a span of 15 bases. The CDR3 runs 15 residues. CDR1 is SGHRS, CDR2 YFSETQ, per germline. The CDR3 bases are TGCGCCAGCAGCTTGGCCCCAGGGTCTGTAGACACCATATATTTT. It yields the protein CASSLAPGSVDTIYF.

The V call is TRBV5-6, the J call TRBJ2-7, with D unresolved. V lost 2 bases to trimming and J lost 1 base, with 4 bases between them. The germline V gene has CDR1 SGHDT and CDR2 YYEEEE. This CDR3 region has 12 residues. The CDR3 region is CASSLRSYEQYV. DNA of the CDR3: TGTGCCAGCAGCTTACGGTCCTACGAGCAGTACGTC.

The chain couples TRBV20-1 to TRBJ2-1; 9 nucleotides match TRBD2. Germline CDR1 DFQATT, CDR2 SNEGSKA (reference sequence). CDR3 size: 14 residues. The trim removed 2 bases at V and 8 bases at J, leaving 7 bases unmatched. Written as DNA, the CDR3 is TGCAGTGCTAGATCGACTAGCGGTGGCCATGAGCAGTTCTTC. Translated: CSARSTSGGHEQFF.

This clonotype was found a few times. The chain links TRBV30 to TRBJ2-7; the match to TRBD1 covers 8 bases. This CDR3 contains 16 residues. Looked up from germline, CDR1 is GTSNPN and CDR2 is SVGIG (reference sequence). V was clipped by 4 bases and J by 3 bases; unmatched bases: 14. The chain's CDR3 is CAWTEWSGTGYYEQYF. CDR3 DNA: TGTGCCTGGACAGAGTGGTCTGGGACAGGTTACTACGAGCAGTACTTC.

V and J are TRBV4-2 and TRBJ2-7; no reliable D call. The V end was cut by 0 bases, the J end by 3 bases, with 12 bases between. Germline V gene data show CDR1 as LGHNA and CDR2 as YNFKEQ. The CDR3 totals 15 residues. The CDR3 here is CASSQDENSLYEQYF. For the CDR3, the DNA is TGTGCCAGCAGCCAAGATGAGAACAGCCTCTACGAGCAGTACTTC.

This clonotype was counted only a few times. The gene calls are TRBV7-6 and TRBJ1-1; 7 bases are a match to TRBD1. Unmatched junction bases numbered 6, after V lost 5 bases and J lost 6 bases. Germline CDR1 reads SGHVS; CDR2 reads FNYEAQ. This CDR3 spans 13 amino acids. CDR3 sequence: CASSAGTASEAFF. DNA of the CDR3: TGTGCCAGCAGCGCCGGGACAGCTTCTGAAGCTTTCTTT. Full variable domain (rest looked up from reference TRBV7-6 and TRBJ1-1): GAGVSQSPRYKVTKRGQDVALRCDPISGHVSLYWYRQALGQGPEFLTYFNYEAQQDKSGLPNDRFSAERPEGSISTLTIQRTEQRDSAMYRCASSAGTASEAFFGQGTRLTVV.

The chain combines TRBV6-6 with TRBJ1-1; unclear D gene. CDR3 length: 13 residues. Trimming shortened V by 6 bases and J by 11 bases, and 19 bases separated the two germline ends. Germline CDR1 is MNHNY and CDR2 is SVGAGI (reference sequence). The DNA for the CDR3 is TGTGCCAGCAGGCCGGGCGATGTACAAATCGCTTTCTTT. Residues: CASRPGDVQIAFF.

In this sample, this clonotype turned up many times. The J gene is TRBJ1-1, the V gene TRBV4-3, with D perhaps matching TRBD1 (6 bases). The CDR3 is made up of 15 amino acids. Germline assignment: CDR1 LGHNA and CDR2 YSLEER. The ends were cut back, 4 bases at V and 0 bases at J, with 12 bases in the middle. The CDR3 spells CASSPQGIMNTEAFF. CDR3 DNA: TGCGCCAGCAGCCCCCAGGGGATCATGAACACTGAAGCTTTCTTT.

Many counts were recorded for this clonotype. This chain uses TRBV4-2 with TRBJ2-5, with D unclear. CDR3 length: 13 amino acids. CDR1 is LGHNA, CDR2 YNFKEQ, per germline. Trimming removed 0 bases from V and 5 bases from J, with 7 bases in between. CDR3 protein: CASSQDDGETQYF. In nucleotides, the CDR3 is TGTGCCAGCAGCCAAGACGACGGTGAGACCCAGTACTTC.

The CDR3 nucleotides read TGTGCCTGGAGTGAGCAGGGATATCAGCCCCAGCATTTT. Its translation is CAWSEQGYQPQHF. The chain combines TRBV30 with TRBJ1-5; perhaps TRBD1 as D (5 bases). Germline V gene data show CDR1 as GTSNPN and CDR2 as SVGIG (reference sequence). The CDR3 is made up of 13 amino acids. V was shortened by 1 base and J by 5 bases, with 9 bases between the two germline ends.

This clonotype showed up just a few times. The genes are TRBV5-1 and TRBJ1-5, with 7 bases aligning to TRBD1. This CDR3 region has 18 residues. The J segment lost 0 bases and the V segment lost 4 bases, leaving 13 bases of the junction unmatched. Germline-derived CDR1 and CDR2 are SGHRS and YFSETQ. CDR3 amino acids: CASSGHRDRLYSNQPQHF. The DNA of the CDR3 is TGCGCCAGCAGCGGACACCGGGACAGACTTTATAGCAATCAGCCCCAGCATTTT.

Concerning this clonotype: At one of its ends the junction is not consistent with the germline gene, which may arise from a read error. This chain uses TRBV11-2 with TRBJ2-2, with a possible D match to TRBD1 (5 bases). The CDR3 has 15 residues. Per the germline V gene, CDR1 is SGHAT and CDR2 is FQNNGV. Here the CDR3 reads CASSPIRQNTGELFF. The CDR3, as DNA: TGTGCCAGCAGCCCCATAAGACAGAACACAGGGGAGCTGTTTTTT.

This chain connects TRBV10-3 to TRBJ2-3; TRBD2 matches 12 bases. The CDR3 is 14 amino acids. V lost 7 bases, J lost 4 bases, and 3 bases stayed unmatched. The V gene's germline CDR1 is ENHRY and CDR2 SYGVKD. The CDR3 region has the DNA TGTGCCATCATGCTAGCGGGGGGGGCAGATACGCAGTATTTT. Its translation is CAIMLAGGADTQYF.

The chain combines TRBV18 with TRBJ2-3; the D gene is possibly TRBD2 (6 bases). The ends were cut back, 0 bases at V and 4 bases at J, with 14 bases in the middle. This CDR3 has 16 amino acids. In germline, CDR1 is KGHSH, CDR2 LQKENI. This chain's CDR3 is CASSPPGGARADTQYF. CDR3 sequence (DNA): TGTGCCAGCTCACCACCAGGAGGGGCTCGGGCAGATACGCAGTATTTT.

This clonotype was counted only a few times. The V and J genes are TRBV12-3 or TRBV12-4 and TRBJ2-4; D not certain. This CDR3 spans 13 amino acids. V lost 3 bases and J lost 5, with 8 bases in between. The CDR3 DNA sequence: TGTGCCAGCAGTTTTACAGAGCAAAACATTCAGTACTTC. It is translated as CASSFTEQNIQYF.

The rearrangement links TRBV20-1 to TRBJ2-5, with 7 bases matching TRBD1. The germline gives CDR1 DFQATT, CDR2 SNEGSKA (reference sequence). The CDR3 totals 15 residues. V lost 6 bases to trimming and J lost 5 bases; unmatched junction nucleotides: 15. CDR3 loop: CSAQRRTGRMETQYF. CDR3 nucleotide sequence: TGCAGTGCCCAAAGACGGACAGGAAGAATGGAGACCCAGTACTTC.